Presented here are 12 T cell receptor beta chains from one specimen sequenced in a study of T cell responses to AZD1222 COVID-19 vaccine. Generated by immunoSEQ multiplex PCR, the TCRdb table keeps only in-frame clones and is missing some. This table holds 70,000 to 95,000 clones, about 89% found once. The sample was peripheral blood, taken 28 days after the second AZD1222 dose. The source of these receptors is an adult who received the AZD1222 COVID-19 vaccine.

This chain links TRBV4-2 with TRBJ2-1, with 8 bases identical to TRBD1. The CDR3 is 15 amino acids. Germline values: CDR1 LGHNA, CDR2 YNFKEQ. V trimming: 1 base; J trimming: 5 bases; junction bases outside the gene matches: 4. The CDR3 DNA is TGTGCCAGCAGCCAAGGTTTGACAGGGGACAATGAGCAGTTCTTC. This encodes CASSQGLTGDNEQFF.

The chain employs TRBV30 and TRBJ1-1; 8 nucleotides line up with TRBD1. The V segment lost 0 bases and the J segment 2 bases; nucleotides outside the gene matches: 11. Germline CDR1 and CDR2: GTSNPN and SVGIG (reference sequence). This CDR3 is built from 17 residues. CDR3 sequence: CAWSVRGAGGYNTEAFF. The CDR3 nucleotides read TGTGCCTGGAGTGTAAGGGGGGCAGGGGGCTATAACACTGAAGCTTTCTTT. The full variable domain, completed using reference TRBV30 and TRBJ1-1, is SQTIHQWPATLVQPVGSPLSLECTVEGTSNPNLYWYRQAAGRGLQLLFYSVGIGQISSEVPQNLSASRPQDRQFILSSKKLLLSDSGFYLCAWSVRGAGGYNTEAFFGQGTRLTVV.

Only a few counts were recorded for this clone. The rearrangement joins TRBV3-1 (or the pseudogene TRBV3-2) to TRBJ2-2; weak D call: TRBD2 (5 bases). The CDR3 runs to 17 residues. Trimming took 0 bases from V and 1 from J, leaving 12 bases between them. CDR1 and CDR2 (germline): LGHDT, YNNKEL (reference sequence). The CDR3 nucleotides read TGTGCCAGCAGCCAAGAACGCGGGCTGGGGAACACCGGGGAGCTGTTTTTT. Its protein is CASSQERGLGNTGELFF.

The chain links TRBV3-1 (or the pseudogene TRBV3-2) to TRBJ2-3, with D perhaps matching TRBD1 (6 bases). Germline CDR1 reads LGHDT; CDR2 reads YNNKEL (reference sequence). This CDR3 spans 16 amino acids. Trimming stripped 1 base from V and 6 bases from J, with 17 bases between. The CDR3 reads CASSQGGTTRSDTQYF. CDR3 sequence (DNA): TGTGCCAGCAGCCAAGGAGGGACAACCAGGTCGGATACGCAGTATTTT.

This clone was recorded once. The V gene is TRBV12-3 or TRBV12-4, the J gene TRBJ2-1; D is possibly TRBD2 (5 bases). The CDR3 has 11 amino acids. V lost 5 bases, J lost 6 bases, and 5 bases lay in between. The CDR3 protein is CASSRGNEQFF. The CDR3 DNA sequence: TGTGCCAGCAGTCGGGGCAATGAGCAGTTCTTC.

This chain links TRBV19 with TRBJ1-5; 9 bases match TRBD1. Germline lookup yields CDR1 LNHDA and CDR2 SQIVND (reference sequence). The CDR3 is made up of 15 amino acids. The junction had 4 bases not matched to a gene; V was cut back by 5 bases and J by 2 bases. As DNA, the CDR3 is TGTGCCAGTAGTGGGAGACAGGGGGGCAATCAGCCCCAGCATTTT. Its translation: CASSGRQGGNQPQHF.

The chain joins TRBV19 to TRBJ1-2, with D perhaps matching TRBD1 (5 bases). There are 15 residues in the CDR3. CDR1 LNHDA and CDR2 SQIVND come from the germline V gene (reference sequence). Deletions cut 5 bases from V and 7 bases from J, with 20 bases between. For the CDR3, the DNA is TGTGCCAGTAGTTCCCCCCTTGGGGCAACCCTTGGCTACACCTTC. Amino acids: CASSSPLGATLGYTF. Full variable domain (remainder filled in from reference TRBV19 and TRBJ1-2): DGGITQSPKYLFRKEGQNVTLSCEQNLNHDAMYWYRQDPGQGLRLIYYSQIVNDFQKGDIAEGYSVSREKKESFPLTVTSAQKNPTAFYLCASSSPLGATLGYTFGSGTRLTVV.

The chain uses TRBV2 and TRBJ2-7, with 13 bases aligning to TRBD2. The J segment lost 3 bases and the V segment lost 6 bases, leaving 5 bases of the junction unmatched. This CDR3 is 15 amino acids long. Germline V lookup: CDR1 SNHLY, CDR2 FYNNEI. Here the CDR3 DNA reads TGTGCCAGCAGAGGACTAGCGGGGGCCCTCTACGAGCAGTACTTC. This gives the protein CASRGLAGALYEQYF.

The rearrangement links TRBV2 to TRBJ1-1, with TRBD1 matching over 12 bases. Germline V lookup: CDR1 SNHLY, CDR2 FYNNEI. The CDR3 sequence is 18 residues long. The V gene end was trimmed by 2 bases and the J gene end by 5 bases; junction bases not matched to a gene: 12. CDR3 sequence reads: CASSEYGTGGELGTEAFF. DNA for the CDR3: TGTGCCAGCAGTGAATACGGGACAGGGGGCGAATTGGGGACTGAAGCTTTCTTT.

This chain links TRBV2 with TRBJ1-6; possible D gene TRBD1, 6 bases. Looked up from germline, CDR1 is SNHLY and CDR2 is FYNNEI. The CDR3 covers 13 residues. Trimming left V 7 bases short and J 8 bases short, with 12 bases between. The CDR3 nucleotides read TGTGCCAGCAATGGCAGGGGATATTCACCCCTCCACTTT. It specifies CASNGRGYSPLHF.

V and J are TRBV9 and TRBJ1-1; a weak D match, TRBD1 (5 bases). The CDR3 is made up of 14 amino acids. The germline CDR1 and CDR2 sequences are SGDLS and YYNGEE. Deletions cut 0 bases from V and 5 bases from J, with 11 bases between. The CDR3 is CASSVDGGRTEAFF. The CDR3 DNA reads as TGTGCCAGCAGCGTAGATGGGGGTCGGACTGAAGCTTTCTTT.

The V call is TRBV10-3, the J call TRBJ2-3, with D perhaps TRBD2 (5 bases). The CDR3 is 15 residues long. V lost 0 bases, J lost 7 bases, and 14 bases lay in between. The V gene's germline CDR1 is ENHRY and CDR2 SYGVKD. In DNA form, the CDR3 reads TGTGCCATCAGTGAGTCACCGGACTTACAAAATACGCAGTATTTT. Its translation is CAISESPDLQNTQYF.